Sequencing of this TCR beta chain was carried out in a study of patients and donors after allogeneic stem cell transplantation. MiXCR was run by TCRdb on the RT-PCR reads, yielding one entry per CDR3 protein. The sample lists about 2,500 distinct CDR3 sequences, 7% to 10% seen once, with around 10% in the top ten. Per germline, CDR1 SQVTM and CDR2 ANQGSEA. The CDR3 loop spans 12 amino acids. With 6 bases clipped from V and 10 bases from J, the junction kept 8 bases outside the gene matches. The receptor's source is a human donor who was either an allogeneic HSCT recipient or a stem cell or donor lymphocyte infusion donor (not recorded which). It is not recorded whose cells these are; they may come from a transplant donor. Sequencing was done on a sample of blood, either unsorted or a sorted T cell fraction (not recorded which). This sequence joins TRBV29-1 and TRBJ2-1, with TRBD2 matching 8 bases. DNA of the CDR3: TGCAGCGTCGAGCGGGAGAGAGGCGAGCAGTTCTTC. Translated, it gives CSVERERGEQFF.